These 14 T cell receptor beta chains originate from one sample sequenced in a study of T cells after posttransplantation cyclophosphamide. The assay was immunoSEQ multiplex PCR, and TCRdb's table has in-frame clones only and misses some. The table shows around 50,000 clones, with roughly 92% occurring only once. Sequencing was carried out using PBMCs. These receptors came from a woman aged 50 to 60 in good health and a related stem cell transplant donor.

CDR3 protein: CASREPGYNEQFF. The CDR3 DNA reads as TGTGCCAGCAGGGAACCAGGGTACAATGAGCAGTTCTTC. V usage is TRBV25-1 and J usage is TRBJ2-1, with D possibly TRBD1 on 5 matching bases. Trimming removed 6 bases at V and 4 bases at J, with 10 bases between. The CDR3 loop spans 13 amino acids. Looked up from germline, CDR1 is MGHDK and CDR2 is SYGVNS.

The V and J genes are TRBV2 and TRBJ2-7, with TRBD1 identical over 7 bases. The length of the CDR3 is 12 residues. After removal of 6 bases from V and 5 bases from J, the junction contained 4 bases not matched to a gene. The germline CDR1 and CDR2 sequences are SNHLY and FYNNEI. The chain's CDR3 is CASSLQGNEQYF. The CDR3 DNA reads as TGTGCCAGCAGCCTACAGGGGAACGAGCAGTACTTC.

This clone showed up just a few times. The gene calls are TRBV25-1 and TRBJ1-5; 9 nucleotides match TRBD1. The J segment lost 4 bases and the V segment lost 3 bases, leaving 10 bases of the junction unmatched. Per the germline V gene, CDR1 is MGHDK and CDR2 is SYGVNS. There are 17 residues in the CDR3. The CDR3 DNA is TGTGCCAGCAGTGACGGGGGACAGGGATCCATTAATCAGCCCCAGCATTTT. Its protein product is CASSDGGQGSINQPQHF. Variable domain in full (rest from reference TRBV25-1 and TRBJ1-5): EADIYQTPRYLVIGTGKKITLECSQTMGHDKMYWYQQDPGMELHLIHYSYGVNSTEKGDLSSESTVSRIRTEHFPLTLESARPSHTSQYLCASSDGGQGSINQPQHFGDGTRLSIL.

This clone was counted between two and nine times. The chain couples TRBV7-8 to TRBJ1-4; D remains ambiguous. V lost 1 base and J 8 bases, leaving 14 bases between the germline ends. The CDR3 has 15 residues. CDR1 and CDR2 from the germline V gene are SGHVS and FQNEAQ. The CDR3 loop is CASSLEWTAQEKLFF. CDR3 DNA: TGTGCCAGCAGCTTAGAATGGACTGCCCAAGAAAAACTGTTTTTT.

The V call is TRBV18, the J call TRBJ1-4, with D perhaps TRBD1 (6 bases). The V gene's germline CDR1 is KGHSH and CDR2 LQKENI. CDR3 length: 13 residues. The germline V and J ends were trimmed by 3 bases and 7 bases, with 9 bases remaining between them. The CDR3 bases are TGTGCCAGCTCACCGTGGGACATTGAAAAACTGTTTTTT. It codes for CASSPWDIEKLFF.

The chain carries TRBV29-1 and TRBJ2-7, with a weak D call TRBD1 (6 bases). Between the trimmed V and J ends, which lost 3 bases and 4 bases, there was a span of 13 bases. CDR3 size: 13 residues. Per germline, CDR1 SQVTM and CDR2 ANQGSEA. CDR3 DNA sequence: TGCAGCGTTGATGGCGGTACAGGGTACGAGCAGTACTTC. Translating it yields CSVDGGTGYEQYF.

The count of this clone is one. J is TRBJ2-5 and V is TRBV5-1; 8 nucleotides agree with TRBD1. The germline V gene has CDR1 SGHRS and CDR2 YFSETQ. This CDR3 has 14 amino acids. The junction had 4 bases not matched to a gene; V was cut back by 2 bases and J by 4 bases. The CDR3 DNA is TGCGCCAGCAGCTTTGACAGGGGACGAGAGACCCAGTACTTC. This codes for CASSFDRGRETQYF.

This clone was detected only a few times. The V gene is TRBV10-2, the J gene TRBJ1-1; D is possibly TRBD1 (6 bases). V was pared by 8 bases and J by 0 bases, with 10 bases between. This CDR3 has 13 amino acids. CDR1 is WSHSY, CDR2 SAAADI, per germline. CDR3: CASWTEMNTEAFF. The CDR3 bases are TGCGCCAGCTGGACAGAAATGAACACTGAAGCTTTCTTT.

V and J are TRBV5-8 and TRBJ1-5; D possibly corresponds to TRBD1 (5 bases). The CDR3 covers 15 residues. The V and J ends lost 3 bases and 2 bases respectively, with 12 bases between them. Germline CDR1 reads SGHTS; CDR2 reads YDEGEE. CDR3 DNA: TGTGCCAGCAGCTCATTAGACAGACGCAATCAGCCCCAGCATTTT. Protein: CASSSLDRRNQPQHF. Variable domain in full (rest from reference TRBV5-8 and TRBJ1-5): EAGVTQSPTHLIKTRGQQATLRCSPISGHTSVYWYQQALGLGLQFLLWYDEGEERNRGNFPPRFSGRQFPNYSSELNVNALELEDSALYLCASSSLDRRNQPQHFGDGTRLSIL.

The chain carries TRBV2 and TRBJ2-5; 7 bases align to TRBD1. Germline loops: CDR1 SNHLY, CDR2 FYNNEI. The CDR3 length is 18 residues. With 0 bases clipped from V and 2 bases from J, the junction kept 12 bases outside the gene matches. In DNA, the CDR3 is TGTGCCAGCAGTGAAGCGTTAAGTCGTTCGACAGGGCAAGAGACCCAGTACTTC. Amino acids: CASSEALSRSTGQETQYF.

The V and J genes are TRBV2 and TRBJ2-1; TRBD2 aligns across 11 bases. Trimming took 6 bases from V and 4 from J; bases not matched to a gene: 5. Germline V gene lookup returns CDR1 SNHLY and CDR2 FYNNEI. CDR3 length equals 15 residues. The CDR3 DNA follows: TGTGCCAGCAGAGACATAGCGGGGGGGTACAATGAGCAGTTCTTC. Its protein is CASRDIAGGYNEQFF.

V usage is TRBV28 and J usage is TRBJ1-2, with unresolved D. The CDR3 loop spans 12 amino acids. V was shortened by 3 bases and J by 3 bases, with 5 bases between the two germline ends. Germline CDR1 and CDR2: MDHEN and SYDVKM. Here the CDR3 reads CASSFSYYGYTF. The CDR3 nucleotides are TGTGCCAGCAGTTTTAGCTACTATGGCTACACCTTC.

Remarks on this clone: The germline gene is not matched at one end of the junction; a read error may be the cause. The genes are TRBV7-7 and TRBJ1-3; D call uncertain. The V gene's germline CDR1 is SSHAT and CDR2 FNYEAQ (reference sequence). CDR3 size: 13 residues. CDR3 sequence: CASSRGTGNTIYF. CDR3 DNA: TGTGCTAGCAGCCGAGGAACTGGAAACACCATATATTTT.

The chain links TRBV5-4 to TRBJ2-3; 9 bases are a match to TRBD2. J gave up 3 bases and V 0 bases, and 11 bases lay outside the gene matches. The CDR3 consists of 18 residues. Germline CDR1 and CDR2: SGHNT and YYREEE (reference sequence). CDR3 bases: TGTGCCAGCAGCTTGGCCGGGTTTAGCGGGAGTGGGACAGATACGCAGTATTTT. Translating gives CASSLAGFSGSGTDTQYF. Together with reference TRBV5-4 and TRBJ2-3, the CDR3 gives the full variable domain: ETGVTQSPTHLIKTRGQQVTLRCSSQSGHNTVSWYQQALGQGPQFIFQYYREEENGRGNFPPRFSGLQFPNYSSELNVNALELDDSALYLCASSLAGFSGSGTDTQYFGPGTRLTVL.